A selection of T cell receptor beta chains follows, all from one sample in a study of shared clonotypes between healthy human individuals. Data came from immunoSEQ multiplex PCR; TCRdb stores just in-frame clones and leaves some out. The sample has more than 900,000 clones, approximately 78% seen once; the top ten hold 0.55% to 0.7%. The specimen sequenced was memory CD4+ T cells from PBMCs. All receptors derive from a young man in good health. Some clones in this sample may be carry-over from other donors' samples. CDR3s include the opening cysteine and the closing phenylalanine or tryptophan. The D gene is left open where the match is weak. Clone size appears in some rows only: once, few, many, or a class for an expanded clone.

CDR3 length	V gene	J gene	clone size	D gene	CDR3 DNA	CDR3 protein
12	TRBV29-1	TRBJ1-1	few	TRBD1	TGCAGCGGACAGGGAGAACAATCTGAAGCTTTCTTT	CSGQGEQSEAFF
13	TRBV9	TRBJ2-5	.	.	TGTGCCAGCAGCCCCACTCAACGAGCGACCCAGTACTTC	CASSPTQRATQYF
13	TRBV7-8	TRBJ2-1	.	.	TGTGCCAGCAGCCCAGGGGGGGGCAATGAGCAGTTCTTC	CASSPGGGNEQFF
15	TRBV11-2	TRBJ1-1	.	.	TGTGCCAGCATTGGATTGCGGGGATCGGGCACTGAAGCTTTCTTT	CASIGLRGSGTEAFF
11	TRBV30	TRBJ1-1	.	.	TGTGCCTGGAGTAGGACACTCGGAGCTTTCTTT	CAWSRTLGAFF
16	TRBV4-3	TRBJ2-1	.	.	TGCGCCAGCAGCCAGGGGAGCGGAAAACCCTACAATGAGCAGTTCTTC	CASSQGSGKPYNEQFF
13	TRBV18	TRBJ2-7	.	TRBD1	TGTGCCAGCTCATCCGGGACAGGGGACGAGCAGTACTTC	CASSSGTGDEQYF
13	TRBV30	TRBJ2-3	once	.	TGTGCCTGGAGTGTACAGGCCCGAGATACGCAGTATTTT	CAWSVQARDTQYF
11	TRBV10-3	TRBJ2-7	.	.	TGTGCCATCAGTCTCCGGGACGAGCAGTACTTC	CAISLRDEQYF
15	TRBV7-9	TRBJ2-2	many	.	TGTGCCAGCAGCTCTAAACAGGGAAGTCGCGGGGAGCTGTTTTTT	CASSSKQGSRGELFF
16	TRBV15	TRBJ2-7	.	TRBD2	TGTGCCACCAGCAGAGGGGGGACTAGCGGGACCTACGAGCAGTACTTC	CATSRGGTSGTYEQYF
14	TRBV9	TRBJ2-1	.	TRBD2	TGTGCCAGCAGCCCCGGGACTAGCATCAATGAGCAGTTCTTC	CASSPGTSINEQFF
15	TRBV4-2	TRBJ1-2	.	.	TGTGCCAGCAGCCAAGATATGGTGGGACTCTATGGCTACACCTTC	CASSQDMVGLYGYTF
13	TRBV27	TRBJ2-2	.	.	TGTGCCAGCAGTTTTCAGAGGACCGGGGAGCTGTTTTTT	CASSFQRTGELFF
12	TRBV28	TRBJ1-2	.	.	TGTGCCAGCAGTTTTAAGGCCTATGGCTACACCTTC	CASSFKAYGYTF
15	TRBV19	TRBJ1-1	.	TRBD1	TGTGCCAGTAGTCCCCGGTACAGGGGGAACACTGAAGCTTTCTTT	CASSPRYRGNTEAFF
16	TRBV7-9	TRBJ2-1	.	.	TGTGCCAGCAGCTTAGAGGGCGCACAGGGTAGGAATGAGCAGTTCTTC	CASSLEGAQGRNEQFF
16	TRBV11-1	TRBJ2-2	.	TRBD2	TGTGCCAGCAGCTTACGACTAGCGGGGCACACCGGGGAGCTGTTTTTT	CASSLRLAGHTGELFF
13	TRBV5-1	TRBJ2-3	.	.	TGCGCCAGCAGCTTGACCCCAACAGATACGCAGTATTTT	CASSLTPTDTQYF
17	TRBV5-4	TRBJ2-6	.	TRBD2	TGTGCCAGCAGCCCAACTAGCGTCCCAAGTGGGGCCAACGTCCTGACTTTC	CASSPTSVPSGANVLTF
14	TRBV2	TRBJ2-7	.	TRBD1	TGTGCCAGTGGTTCGACAGGGGAAATTAGCGAGCAGTACTTC	CASGSTGEISEQYF
14	TRBV15	TRBJ1-5	.	.	TGTGCCACCAGCAGAGGTGGGGTCGATCAGCCCCAGCATTTT	CATSRGGVDQPQHF
13	TRBV5-6	TRBJ2-5	.	.	TGTGCCAGCAGTCTTACAGGGACGGAGACCCAGTACTTC	CASSLTGTETQYF
16	TRBV21-1	TRBJ1-1	.	.	TGTGCCAGCAGCCCCAGGGGTTTCCGCCTGAACACTGAAGCTTTCTTT	CASSPRGFRLNTEAFF
16	TRBV30	TRBJ2-7	once	TRBD2	TGTGCCTGGAGTGTACCCCGGGAGGCCCTCTCCTACGAGCAGTACTTC	CAWSVPREALSYEQYF
13	TRBV7-9	TRBJ1-4	.	.	TGTGCCAGCAGCTTAAATGGCGGTGAAAAACTGTTTTTT	CASSLNGGEKLFF
14	TRBV5-1	TRBJ2-7	.	.	TGCGCCAGCAGCTTGGCGGAGGGGCTTAGCGAGCAGTACTTC	CASSLAEGLSEQYF
15	TRBV18	TRBJ1-1	few	TRBD1	TGTGCCAGCTCACTCGCAGGGGGCTGGGGCACTGAAGCTTTCTTT	CASSLAGGWGTEAFF
15	TRBV5-1	TRBJ2-2	.	TRBD1	TGCGCCAGCGCTCTGGACAGGGGCGACACCGGGGAGCTGTTTTTT	CASALDRGDTGELFF
15	TRBV7-2	TRBJ2-7	once	TRBD2	TGTGCCAGCAGTCCCTTAGCGGGAGAGTTTTACGAGCAGTACTTC	CASSPLAGEFYEQYF
15	TRBV29-1	TRBJ2-7	once	TRBD2	TGCAGCGTTGTTTGGGCGGGAGCCTACTCCTACGAGCAGTACTTC	CSVVWAGAYSYEQYF
15	TRBV27	TRBJ2-7	few	.	TGTGCCAGCAGTTTATCGGGGGTCAAGACCCTCCAGCAGTACTTC	CASSLSGVKTLQQYF
15	TRBV11-3	TRBJ1-1	.	.	TGTGCCAGCACCCCTCGGGGGCAGGTGAACACTGAAGTTTTCTTT	CASTPRGQVNTEVFF
15	TRBV7-2	TRBJ1-2	.	TRBD1	TGTGCCAGCAGCTTAAGAGGACAGGGCCGGGGTGGCTACACCTTC	CASSLRGQGRGGYTF
15	TRBV2	TRBJ2-6	.	.	TGTGCCAGCAGTGAACTGGAAGCTGGGGCCAACGTCCTGACTTTC	CASSELEAGANVLTF
19	TRBV4-2	TRBJ2-5	.	.	TGTGCCAGCAGCCAAGAGGGTCAGCCGGGTGTACTACATGAAGAGACCCAGTACTTC	CASSQEGQPGVLHEETQYF
13	TRBV30	TRBJ2-7	.	TRBD2	TGTGCCTGGAGTACGTCTAGCGGGAACCCGCCGTACTTC	CAWSTSSGNPPYF
13	TRBV18	TRBJ1-6	.	.	TGTGCCAGCTCACAAAGGACCGATTCACCCCTCCACTTT	CASSQRTDSPLHF
17	TRBV4-1	TRBJ2-3	.	.	TGCGCCAGCAGCCAGGTGGCAGGGGCCATGGGCACAGATACGCAGTATTTT	CASSQVAGAMGTDTQYF
13	TRBV6-1	TRBJ2-3	.	.	TGTGCCAGCACCTACGGTGGCACAGATACGCAGTATTTT	CASTYGGTDTQYF
14	TRBV2	TRBJ1-1	.	.	TGTGCCAGCAGTGTGGATCAGGTGAACACTGAAGCTTTCTTT	CASSVDQVNTEAFF
13	TRBV28	TRBJ2-5	.	.	TGTGCCAGCAGTTTGGGTCGCCAGGAGACCCAGTACTTC	CASSLGRQETQYF
12	TRBV7-9	TRBJ1-1	few	.	TGTGCCAGCAGCCCACAAAACACTGAAGCTTTCTTT	CASSPQNTEAFF
16	TRBV28	TRBJ1-2	few	.	TGTGCCAGCAGTCTCATGTTACGCCAGGGACTAGATGGCTACACCTTC	CASSLMLRQGLDGYTF
15	TRBV5-4	TRBJ2-3	.	TRBD2	TGTGCCAGCAGAACCAGCGGGAGTTTTAGAGATACGCAGTATTTT	CASRTSGSFRDTQYF
13	TRBV10-3	TRBJ1-4	once	TRBD1	TGTGCCACGAAGGGGGCCTCTCTTGAAAAACTGTTTTTT	CATKGASLEKLFF
14	TRBV5-5	TRBJ2-3	many	.	TGTGCCAGCACGTCCTTAGCGAAAGCCGATACGCAGTATTTT	CASTSLAKADTQYF
15	TRBV5-4	TRBJ2-7	.	.	TGTGCCAGCAGCTTGGTTGGCCGCAAATCCTACGAGCAGTACTTC	CASSLVGRKSYEQYF
13	TRBV10-1	TRBJ2-7	.	.	TGCGCCAGCAGTGAGTCGATGGTCGGGGGGCAGTACTTC	CASSESMVGGQYF
14	TRBV5-8	TRBJ1-5	.	.	TGTGCCAGCAGCTTGCGGGGGGGTGGTCAGCCCCAGCATTTT	CASSLRGGGQPQHF
13	TRBV7-3	TRBJ2-4	.	.	TGTGCCAGCAGCTTGATGAGTAACGGCATTCAGTACTTC	CASSLMSNGIQYF
14	TRBV5-1	TRBJ2-7	.	TRBD1	TGCGCCAGCAGCATCTCGACAGGGGTCTACGAGCAGTACTTC	CASSISTGVYEQYF
14	TRBV5-6	TRBJ2-5	.	.	TGTGCCAGCAGCGATGGACGGACCCAAGAGACCCAGTACTTC	CASSDGRTQETQYF
15	TRBV27	TRBJ2-3	.	TRBD2	TGTGCCAGCAGTTTAACCCGGGGGGGCACAGATACGCAGTATTTT	CASSLTRGGTDTQYF
13	TRBV7-3	TRBJ2-5	few	.	TGTGCCAGCAGCAGATACGTGGAGGAGACCCAGTACTTC	CASSRYVEETQYF
16	TRBV7-3	TRBJ2-3	.	.	TGTGCCAGCAGCTTAACTGGAAACCCGGGAGCAGATACGCAGTATTTT	CASSLTGNPGADTQYF
16	TRBV5-6	TRBJ2-7	.	TRBD1	TGTGCCAGCAGCGTATACCCCCCAGGGACAGGGGACGAGCAGTACTTC	CASSVYPPGTGDEQYF